Sequencing of this T cell receptor (beta chain) was carried out in a study of blood T cell repertoires in COVID-19. TCRdb keeps only in-frame clones here, not all; method: immunoSEQ multiplex PCR. Here the sample spans about 71,000 clones, about four fifths being singletons. The CDR3 extends over 15 amino acids. Germline values: CDR1 SNHLY, CDR2 FYNNEI. The junction had 7 bases not matched to a gene; V was cut back by 6 bases and J by 8 bases. The clonotype originates from an elderly woman with acute or convalescent COVID-19. The material sequenced was peripheral blood. The V and J genes are TRBV2 and TRBJ2-1, with 13 bases lining up with TRBD2. The CDR3 DNA follows: TGTGCCAGCAGGACCGGGACTAGCGGGGTCTATGAGCAGTTCTTC. Its protein is CASRTGTSGVYEQFF.